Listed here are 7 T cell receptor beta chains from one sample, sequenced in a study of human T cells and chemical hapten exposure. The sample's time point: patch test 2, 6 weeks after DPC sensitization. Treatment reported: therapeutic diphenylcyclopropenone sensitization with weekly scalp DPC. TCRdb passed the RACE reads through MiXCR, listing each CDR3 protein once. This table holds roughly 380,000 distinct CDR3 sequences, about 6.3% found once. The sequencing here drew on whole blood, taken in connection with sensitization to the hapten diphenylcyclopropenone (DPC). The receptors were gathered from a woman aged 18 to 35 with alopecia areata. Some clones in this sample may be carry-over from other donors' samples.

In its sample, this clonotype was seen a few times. The CDR3 reads CASRGSDRNREQYF. For the CDR3, the DNA is TGTGCCAGCAGGGGATCGGACAGAAACCGTGAGCAGTACTTC. V usage is TRBV3-1 and J usage is TRBJ2-7, with a possible D match to TRBD1 (6 bases). This CDR3 has 14 amino acids. V lost 6 bases and J lost 7, with 19 bases in between. Germline V CDR1 and CDR2: LGHDT, YNNKEL (reference sequence).

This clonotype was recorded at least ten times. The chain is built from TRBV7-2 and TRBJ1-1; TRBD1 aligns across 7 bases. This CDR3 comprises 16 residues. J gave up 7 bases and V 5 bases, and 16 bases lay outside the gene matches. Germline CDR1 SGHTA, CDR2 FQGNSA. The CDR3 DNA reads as TGTGCCAGCAGCCCGCGGGTGGCAGGGGCAGGGGGTGAAGCTTTCTTT. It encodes CASSPRVAGAGGEAFF. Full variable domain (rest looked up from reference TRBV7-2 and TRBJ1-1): GAGVSQSPSNKVTEKGKDVELRCDPISGHTALYWYRQSLGQGLEFLIYFQGNSAPDKSGLPSDRFSAERTGGSVSTLTIQRTQQEDSAVYLCASSPRVAGAGGEAFFGQGTRLTVV.

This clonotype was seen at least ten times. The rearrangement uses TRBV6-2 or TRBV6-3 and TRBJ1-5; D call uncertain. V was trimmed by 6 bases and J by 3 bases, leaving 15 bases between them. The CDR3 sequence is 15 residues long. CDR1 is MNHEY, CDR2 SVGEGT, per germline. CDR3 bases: TGTGCCAGCAGCCGAGACATTTTCGCCAATCAGCCCCAGCATTTT. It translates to CASSRDIFANQPQHF.

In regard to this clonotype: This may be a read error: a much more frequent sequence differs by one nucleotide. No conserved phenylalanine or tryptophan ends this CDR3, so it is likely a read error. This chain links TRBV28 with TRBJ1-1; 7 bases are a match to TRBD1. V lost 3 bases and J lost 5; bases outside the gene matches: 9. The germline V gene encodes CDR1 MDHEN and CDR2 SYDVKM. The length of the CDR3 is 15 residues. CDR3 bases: TGTGCCAGCAGTTTGGTGGACAGGCTATTGACTGAAGCTTTCCTT. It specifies CASSLVDRLLTEAFL.

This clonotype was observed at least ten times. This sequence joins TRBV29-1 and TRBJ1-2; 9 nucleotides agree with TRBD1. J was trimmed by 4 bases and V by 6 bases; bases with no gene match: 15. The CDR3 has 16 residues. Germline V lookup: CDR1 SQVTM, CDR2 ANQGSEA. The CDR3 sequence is CSVPWGQGGRSYGYTF. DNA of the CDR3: TGCAGCGTCCCCTGGGGACAGGGAGGTCGGAGCTATGGCTACACCTTC.

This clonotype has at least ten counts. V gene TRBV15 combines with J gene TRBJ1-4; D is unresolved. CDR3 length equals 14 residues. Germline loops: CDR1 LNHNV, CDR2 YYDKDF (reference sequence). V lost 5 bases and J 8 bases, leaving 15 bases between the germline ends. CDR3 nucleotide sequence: TGTGCCACCAGCTGGCCTAGGGTCGGGGAAAAACTGTTTTTT. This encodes CATSWPRVGEKLFF.

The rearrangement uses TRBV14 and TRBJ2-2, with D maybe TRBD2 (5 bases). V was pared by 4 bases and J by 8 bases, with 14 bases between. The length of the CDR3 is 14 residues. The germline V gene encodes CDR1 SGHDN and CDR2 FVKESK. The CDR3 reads CASSPRAPSGELFF. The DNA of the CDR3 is TGTGCCAGCAGCCCGAGGGCCCCGTCGGGGGAGCTGTTTTTT.